This T cell receptor (beta chain) is drawn from a study of blood T cell repertoires in COVID-19. As for the study in general: Some COVID-19 samples were acute and others convalescent; all came from the United States, Italy and Spain. The cDNA or gDNA used as material had been derived from T cells, B-cell-depleted T cells, or PBMCs.

Per the original data handling: Using reference gene primer amplification, nucleated cell counts were estimated. Measured with immunoSEQ multiplex PCR; TCRdb has only the in-frame clones, and not every one. V, J and clone size were drawn from that table, and D and trimming were deduced from the DNA. The data contain about 300,000 clones, about 87% of them singletons. The TCR sequence derives from a woman aged 25-40 years who had recovered from COVID-19. Sequenced sample: peripheral blood.

This CDR3 is CASSSKPGAPGQPQHF. The DNA for the CDR3 is TGTGCCAGCAGCTCAAAGCCAGGGGCGCCAGGTCAGCCCCAGCATTTT. The V gene is TRBV5-6, the J gene TRBJ1-5; TRBD1 is a possible D gene (6 bases). Trimming left V 3 bases short and J 6 bases short, with 19 bases between. CDR3 size: 16 residues. Looked up from germline, CDR1 is SGHDT and CDR2 is YYEEEE.